This T cell receptor beta chain appears in the sequencing data of a study of CD8+ T cells in alopecia areata (dated by TCRdb to the late 2010s). For the study in its entirety: The treated patients took part in an open-label pilot trial in which moderate-to-severe alopecia areata was treated with oral tofacitinib at 5 to 10 mg twice daily. Patients received tofacitinib for 6 to 18 months and were then followed off drug for 6 months to check for delayed response and recurrence. The SALT score, which quantifies the percentage of affected scalp surface area, was used to measure disease severity in treated patients. To study T cell clonal expansion in alopecia areata, the researchers applied high-throughput TCRbeta sequencing to both the C3H/HeJ mouse model and human patients. Human TCRbeta sequencing covered scalp tissue and sorted CD4+ and CD8+ peripheral blood T cells from patchy and totalis/universalis alopecia areata patients and healthy controls. Biopsies were taken from tofacitinib-treated patients at baseline and again at 4 and 24 weeks into treatment, and several of those patients also had a later scalp biopsy. Scalp clonality was compared across normal scalp (n=4), patchy alopecia areata scalp (n=8), and alopecia totalis/universalis scalp (n=8). RNA came from the PAXgene miRNA kit for fixed scalp, the miRNeasy kit for PBMCs, and the RNeasy kit for mouse skin. TCRbeta CDR3 regions were amplified by immunoSEQ multiplex PCR using 35 Vbeta forward and 13 Jbeta reverse primers.

In the paper's terms, the time point label means: 4 weeks on oral tofacitinib. The meaning of the sample's treatment or condition label: oral pan-JAK inhibitor, 5-10 mg twice daily. Peripheral blood and lesional scalp punch biopsies were obtained from patients with alopecia areata. After PBMCs were isolated by density centrifugation and stained for CD3, CD4 and CD8, a FACSAria was used to sort CD4+ and CD8+ T cells. On this clone: Its binding antigen is unknown. No per-base quality is available; no much larger clone lies one base away.

The germline V gene encodes CDR1 SGHRS and CDR2 YFSETQ. The CDR3 runs 14 residues from the cysteine to the phenylalanine. Only CDR3 DNA remains: 42 bases, in frame from the first base. Trimming costs V 0 bases and J 2 bases, and their ends lie 5 bases apart. Library preparation employed the immunoSEQ multiplex PCR assay. To provide template for TCR sequencing, every sample had RNA extracted and reverse transcribed into cDNA. SuperScript III was used to make first-strand cDNA, primed with a 2:1 mix of oligo-dT and random hexamers. A synthetic immune receptor repertoire was used to gauge amplification bias, and whatever bias remained was removed computationally. In the paper's pipeline: Raw reads were preprocessed to remove errors, and CDR3 was defined according to IMGT conventions as the region from the conserved cysteine to phenylalanine. Clonality was computed as 1 minus the Shannon entropy, with the entropy normalized by log2 of the number of productive unique TCRs. CD4 or CD8 identity of scalp clones was inferred by cross-referencing scalp TCRbeta sequences with sorted blood CD4 and CD8 repertoires. Held by TCRdb, this immuneACCESS table contains in-frame sequences only and omits some clones. Under half of the omission traces to an unresolved V gene where checked; the cause of the rest is unknown. That table supplies the V and J calls and clone size; D and trimming were determined from the DNA. The sample table lists about 200,000 clones, 60% to 70% of them with a count of one. The ten most abundant clones make up 3% to 4% of the sample.

Findings and caveats that apply to the study as a whole: Tofacitinib significantly lowered scalp clonality and the number of expanded CD8+ clones among the top 100 scalp clones. Unlike mouse skin, where gammadelta T cells dominate, normal human skin contains resident alphabeta T cells that get sequenced too, which complicates analysis of the scalp TCR repertoire. Higher clonality and more expanded CD8+ clones were observed in lesional scalp than in normal scalp, particularly in alopecia totalis/universalis, a finding suggestive of antigenic drive. Many expanded lesional clones persisted in scalp and blood during tofacitinib treatment, which may partly explain relapse after stopping treatment. Compared with mice, TCR sequences shared between patients were less clear, possibly partly because of HLA diversity across the patient population. Because the treated cohort was small and included a single nonresponder, larger studies are needed to assess links between baseline CD8+ expansion and response.

The TCR was taken from a human donor with alopecia areata. The rearranged chain carries TRBV5-1 and TRBJ1-4, with the identity of the D gene unclear. The sequencing used CD4+ T cells sorted from blood, collected at week 4, from a patient treated with tofacitinib. The DNA sequence is as follows: TGCGCCAGCAGCTTGGACACCACTAATGAAAAACTGTTTTTT. This encodes CASSLDTTNEKLFF. Beyond the CDR3, the reference TRBV5-1 and TRBJ1-4 genes provide the residues; the full variable domain reads: KAGVTQTPRYLIKTRGQQVTLSCSPISGHRSVSWYQQTPGQGLQFLFEYFSETQRNKGNFPGRFSGRQFSNSRSEMNVSTLELGDSALYLCASSLDTTNEKLFFGSGTQLSVL.